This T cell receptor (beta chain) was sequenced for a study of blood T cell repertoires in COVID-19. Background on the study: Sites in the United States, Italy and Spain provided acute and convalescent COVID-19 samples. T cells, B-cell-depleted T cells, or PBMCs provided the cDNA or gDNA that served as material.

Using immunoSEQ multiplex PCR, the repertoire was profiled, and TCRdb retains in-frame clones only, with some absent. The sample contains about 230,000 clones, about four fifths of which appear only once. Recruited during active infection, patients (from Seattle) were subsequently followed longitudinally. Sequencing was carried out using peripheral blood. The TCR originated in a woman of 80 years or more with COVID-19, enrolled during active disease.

The CDR3 reads CAWSRGLYGYTF. The CDR3 nucleotides read TGTGCCTGGAGTAGGGGGTTGTATGGCTACACCTTC. This chain uses TRBV30 with TRBJ1-2; a possible D gene is TRBD1 (6 bases). Per the germline V gene, CDR1 is GTSNPN and CDR2 is SVGIG (reference sequence). The CDR3 is 12 amino acids. V shed 2 bases and J shed 5 bases, with 9 bases lying between them.